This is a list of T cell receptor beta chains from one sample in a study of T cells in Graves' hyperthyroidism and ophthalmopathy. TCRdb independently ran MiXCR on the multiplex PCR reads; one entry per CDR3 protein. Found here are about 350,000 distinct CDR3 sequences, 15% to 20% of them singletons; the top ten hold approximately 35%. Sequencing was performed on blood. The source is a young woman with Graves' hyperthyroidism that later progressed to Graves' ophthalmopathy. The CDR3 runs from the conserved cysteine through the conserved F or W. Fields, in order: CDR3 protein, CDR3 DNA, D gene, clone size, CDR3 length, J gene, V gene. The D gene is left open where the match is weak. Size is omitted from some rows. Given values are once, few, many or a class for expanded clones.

CASSLVARGNTEAFF TGTGCCAGCAGCTTAGTCGCGCGGGGTAACACTGAAGCTTTCTTT - - 15 TRBJ1-1 TRBV7-9
CASSLVPGGPNEQFF TGTGCCAGCAGCTTAGTTCCGGGAGGGCCCAATGAGCAGTTCTTC TRBD2 - 15 TRBJ2-1 TRBV11-2
CASSEIRDRKNTGELFF TGTGCCAGCAGTGAAATAAGGGACAGGAAGAACACCGGGGAGCTGTTTTTT TRBD1 many 17 TRBJ2-2 TRBV6-1
CASSPGTVLSDEQYF TGTGCCAGCAGTCCGGGGACAGTCCTGTCGGACGAGCAGTACTTC TRBD1 many 15 TRBJ2-7 TRBV28
CATSREDRSEIDTQYF TGTGCCACCAGCAGAGAGGACAGGTCGGAGATAGATACGCAGTATTTT TRBD1 many 16 TRBJ2-3 TRBV15
CASSEILTDTQYF TGTGCCAGCAGCGAGATATTAACAGATACGCAGTATTTT - - 13 TRBJ2-3 TRBV7-2
CASSLSTGVNEQYF TGTGCCAGCAGCTTATCGACGGGAGTCAACGAGCAGTACTTC - - 14 TRBJ2-7 TRBV11-3
CASSARRTDTTAGYTF TGTGCCAGCAGTGCCCGTAGGACTGACACTACCGCGGGCTACACCTTC - many 16 TRBJ1-2 TRBV2
CAISGTEDYGYTF TGTGCCATCAGTGGGACAGAGGATTATGGCTACACCTTC - many 13 TRBJ1-2 TRBV10-3
CASSFVGGSTEAFF TGTGCCAGCAGTTTTGTAGGGGGGAGTACTGAAGCTTTCTTT - many 14 TRBJ1-1 TRBV28
CASSLPALIRTSGQGAYTQYF TGTGCCAGCAGCTTACCGGCTCTCATTAGGACTTCCGGACAGGGGGCATATACGCAGTATTTT TRBD1 few 21 TRBJ2-3 TRBV7-9
CASFDRRGEKLFF TGTGCCAGCTTTGACAGGCGAGGAGAAAAACTGTTTTTT - many 13 TRBJ1-4 TRBV2
CASTRLVIPHYNEQFF TGTGCCAGCACACGTCTGGTGATCCCCCACTACAATGAGCAGTTCTTC - many 16 TRBJ2-1 TRBV2
CASSPGTVTGELFF TGTGCCAGCAGTCCGGGGACGGTTACCGGGGAGCTGTTTTTT - many 14 TRBJ2-2 TRBV6-1
CASSRGSGYEQYF TGTGCCAGCAGCCGTGGGAGTGGTTACGAGCAGTACTTC - many 13 TRBJ2-7 TRBV28
CASSEGASGRRRYNEQFF TGTGCCAGCAGTGAAGGAGCTAGCGGGAGAAGGCGGTACAATGAGCAGTTCTTC TRBD2 - 18 TRBJ2-1 TRBV2
CASRGTGPSNQPQHF TGTGCCAGCAGGGGGACAGGGCCGAGCAATCAGCCCCAGCATTTT TRBD1 many 15 TRBJ1-5 TRBV6-1
CASRQTTGGNYEQYF TGTGCCAGCAGACAAACGACAGGGGGCAACTACGAGCAGTACTTC TRBD1 many 15 TRBJ2-7 TRBV28
CSARGQGTNEKLFF TGCAGTGCTAGGGGACAGGGGACTAATGAAAAACTGTTTTTT TRBD1 few 14 TRBJ1-4 TRBV20-1
CASSQDLAASHNEQFF TGTGCCAGCAGCCAAGATCTAGCGGCCTCCCACAATGAGCAGTTCTTC TRBD2 few 16 TRBJ2-1 TRBV3-1
CASSLSISGTGLYGYTF TGTGCCAGCAGTCTCTCGATTTCCGGGACAGGGCTCTATGGCTACACCTTC TRBD1 many 17 TRBJ1-2 TRBV27
CASSSRDRAGYTF TGTGCCAGCAGTTCCCGGGACAGGGCTGGCTACACCTTC TRBD1 many 13 TRBJ1-2 TRBV28
CASEGQDTYEQYF TGTGCCAGCGAGGGACAGGATACCTACGAGCAGTACTTC TRBD1 - 13 TRBJ2-7 TRBV7-2
CASSWTGGNGYTF TGCGCCAGCAGCTGGACGGGAGGGAATGGCTACACCTTC - many 13 TRBJ1-2 TRBV5-1
CASSSLFAGDTDTQYF TGTGCCAGCAGTTCCCTCTTTGCGGGAGACACAGATACGCAGTATTTT TRBD2 many 16 TRBJ2-3 TRBV28
CASPSPGLADNEQFF TGTGCCAGCCCTAGCCCCGGACTAGCTGACAATGAGCAGTTCTTC TRBD2 - 15 TRBJ2-1 TRBV18
CASSYLAGSYGYTF TGTGCCAGCAGTTACTTGGCAGGGTCCTATGGCTACACCTTC - - 14 TRBJ1-2 TRBV6-9
CASSLGGGVEQYF TGTGCCAGCAGTTTGGGAGGGGGGGTCGAGCAGTACTTC - many 13 TRBJ2-7 TRBV12-3/TRBV12-4
CASSMIAGHEQFF TGTGCCAGTAGTATGATAGCGGGACACGAGCAGTTCTTC TRBD2 few 13 TRBJ2-1 TRBV19
CAWSRDLYEQYF TGTGCCTGGAGTCGGGATCTTTACGAGCAGTACTTC - - 12 TRBJ2-7 TRBV30
CASSGRPNGYTF TGTGCCAGCAGTGGAAGGCCCAATGGCTACACCTTC - - 12 TRBJ1-2 TRBV2
CASSSRVSSYEQYF TGTGCCAGTAGTTCCAGGGTGAGCTCCTACGAGCAGTACTTC - - 14 TRBJ2-7 TRBV19
CASSLRWAEAFF TGTGCCAGCAGTTTGAGGTGGGCTGAAGCTTTCTTT - - 12 TRBJ1-1 TRBV28
CASIERNTPFKNIQYF TGTGCCAGCATAGAAAGGAACACCCCCTTCAAAAACATTCAGTACTTC - many 16 TRBJ2-4 TRBV28
CACSPRGGSTSTDTQYF TGTGCCTGCTCTCCGAGGGGCGGGAGCACTAGCACAGATACGCAGTATTTT TRBD2 - 17 TRBJ2-3 TRBV2
CASSFLGGWYLSREEANSPLHF TGTGCCAGCAGTTTTCTGGGCGGTTGGTACTTGAGTCGAGAGGAGGCTAATTCACCCCTCCACTTT - many 22 TRBJ1-6 TRBV12-3/TRBV12-4
CSVVEGIYEQYF TGCAGCGTTGTTGAGGGAATATACGAGCAGTACTTC - many 12 TRBJ2-7 TRBV29-1
CSVLEFPYEQYF TGCAGCGTTCTAGAGTTTCCCTACGAGCAGTACTTC - many 12 TRBJ2-7 TRBV29-1
CASSHSGRDEQYF TGTGCCAGCAGCCATAGCGGGAGGGACGAGCAGTACTTC TRBD2 many 13 TRBJ2-7 TRBV7-9
CASSLRYGNQPQHF TGTGCCAGCAGTTTACGATATGGCAATCAGCCCCAGCATTTT - many 14 TRBJ1-5 TRBV27
CASMGVRSYEQYF TGCGCCAGCATGGGGGTTAGATCCTACGAGCAGTACTTC - few 13 TRBJ2-7 TRBV5-1
CASTSQGDYGYTF TGTGCCAGCACCTCACAGGGAGACTATGGCTACACCTTC - few 13 TRBJ1-2 TRBV7-9
CSARKGQGAPGNTIYF TGCAGTGCCCGGAAAGGACAGGGGGCGCCTGGAAACACCATATATTTT TRBD1 few 16 TRBJ1-3 TRBV20-1
CASSPQTGTFYNEQFF TGTGCCAGCAGCCCGCAAACAGGTACCTTTTACAATGAGCAGTTCTTC - few 16 TRBJ2-1 TRBV9
CASSEGPVGTRAYGYTF TGTGCCAGCAGTGAAGGGCCAGTTGGAACGAGGGCCTATGGCTACACCTTC - many 17 TRBJ1-2 TRBV2
CSVSQGGSYEQYF TGCAGCGTTTCACAAGGGGGGTCCTACGAGCAGTACTTC - - 13 TRBJ2-7 TRBV29-1
CASSQSQRQDVGEKLFF TGCGCCAGCAGCCAATCCCAACGGCAGGACGTCGGTGAAAAACTGTTTTTT - - 17 TRBJ1-4 TRBV4-1
CASSEGDRGTLTEAFF TGTGCCAGCAGTGAAGGGGACAGGGGTACTCTCACTGAAGCTTTCTTT TRBD1 - 16 TRBJ1-1 TRBV2
CASSLSQAYEQYF TGTGCCAGCAGTTTATCGCAGGCTTACGAGCAGTACTTC - many 13 TRBJ2-7 TRBV27
CASSPPLERAGELFF TGTGCCAGCTCACCACCTTTGGAGCGCGCCGGGGAGCTGTTTTTT - many 15 TRBJ2-2 TRBV18
CASSVAWGNSYEQYF TGTGCCAGCAGCGTAGCATGGGGAAACTCCTACGAGCAGTACTTC - - 15 TRBJ2-7 TRBV5-6
CASSPGDSSSGNTIYF TGTGCCAGCAGCCCAGGTGACAGCAGCTCTGGAAACACCATATATTTT - many 16 TRBJ1-3 TRBV11-2
CAWSVGGSNQPQHF TGTGCCTGGAGTGTGGGCGGTAGCAATCAGCCCCAGCATTTT - many 14 TRBJ1-5 TRBV30
CASNGRDAYNEQFF TGTGCCAGCAACGGGCGGGATGCCTACAATGAGCAGTTCTTC - once 14 TRBJ2-1 TRBV28
CASSERTGGEETQYF TGTGCCAGCAGCGAACGGACAGGGGGGGAAGAGACCCAGTACTTC TRBD1 many 15 TRBJ2-5 TRBV12-3/TRBV12-4
CAWRQWTGDTEAFF TGTGCCTGGAGGCAATGGACAGGGGACACTGAAGCTTTCTTT TRBD1 many 14 TRBJ1-1 TRBV30
CSASPFYNGGANEKLFF TGCAGTGCTAGCCCGTTTTATAATGGGGGCGCTAATGAAAAACTGTTTTTT - - 17 TRBJ1-4 TRBV20-1
CASSRQGVGDTQYF TGTGCCAGCAGCCGGCAGGGGGTCGGAGATACGCAGTATTTT TRBD1 many 14 TRBJ2-3 TRBV11-1
CASSIRPGLNPGGNQPQHF TGTGCCAGTAGTATAAGACCGGGACTAAATCCTGGGGGCAATCAGCCCCAGCATTTT - - 19 TRBJ1-5 TRBV19
CASLGQTYTEAFF TGTGCCAGCTTGGGACAGACCTACACTGAAGCTTTCTTT TRBD1 many 13 TRBJ1-1 TRBV2